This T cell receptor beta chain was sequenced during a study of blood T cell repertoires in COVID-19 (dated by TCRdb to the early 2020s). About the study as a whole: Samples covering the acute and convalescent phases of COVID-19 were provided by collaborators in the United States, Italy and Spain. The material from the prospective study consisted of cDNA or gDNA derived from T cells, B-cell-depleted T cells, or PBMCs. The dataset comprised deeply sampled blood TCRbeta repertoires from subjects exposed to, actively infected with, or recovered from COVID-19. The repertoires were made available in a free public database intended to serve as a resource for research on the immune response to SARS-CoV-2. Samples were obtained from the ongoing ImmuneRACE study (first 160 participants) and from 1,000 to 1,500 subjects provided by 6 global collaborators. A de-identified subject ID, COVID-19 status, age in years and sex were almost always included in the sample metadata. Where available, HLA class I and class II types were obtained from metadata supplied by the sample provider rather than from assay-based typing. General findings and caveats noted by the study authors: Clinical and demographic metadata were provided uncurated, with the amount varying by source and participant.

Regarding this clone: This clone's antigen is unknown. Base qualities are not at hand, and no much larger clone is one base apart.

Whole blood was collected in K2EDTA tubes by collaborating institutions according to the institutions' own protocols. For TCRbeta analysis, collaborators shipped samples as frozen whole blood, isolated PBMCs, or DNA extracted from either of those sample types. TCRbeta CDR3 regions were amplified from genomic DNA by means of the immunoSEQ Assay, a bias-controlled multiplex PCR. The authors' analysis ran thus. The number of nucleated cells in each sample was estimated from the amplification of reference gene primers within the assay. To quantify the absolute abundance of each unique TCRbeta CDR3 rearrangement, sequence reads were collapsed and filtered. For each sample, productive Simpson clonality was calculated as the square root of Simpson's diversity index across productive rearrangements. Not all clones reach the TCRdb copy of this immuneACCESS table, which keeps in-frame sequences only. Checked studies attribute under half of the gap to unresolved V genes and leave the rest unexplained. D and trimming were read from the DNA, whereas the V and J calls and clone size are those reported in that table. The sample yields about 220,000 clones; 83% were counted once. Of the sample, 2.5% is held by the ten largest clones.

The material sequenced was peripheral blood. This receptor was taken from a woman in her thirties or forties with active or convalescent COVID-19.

The DNA sequence is as follows: TGTGCCACCAGTGATTTGACCAAGGAGGGTATGAGGGAGACCCAGTACTTC. It codes for CATSDLTKEGMRETQYF. The sequence links TRBV24-1 to TRBJ2-5; the D gene is perhaps TRBD2, on 6 matching bases. From a lookup of the germline V gene, CDR1 and CDR2 are KGHDR and SFDVKD. Including the terminal cysteine and phenylalanine, the CDR3 comprises 17 residues. Just CDR3 DNA is preserved here, 51 bases in frame from base 1. V and J are truncated by 0 bases and 5 bases respectively, leaving an intervening sequence of 18 bases.